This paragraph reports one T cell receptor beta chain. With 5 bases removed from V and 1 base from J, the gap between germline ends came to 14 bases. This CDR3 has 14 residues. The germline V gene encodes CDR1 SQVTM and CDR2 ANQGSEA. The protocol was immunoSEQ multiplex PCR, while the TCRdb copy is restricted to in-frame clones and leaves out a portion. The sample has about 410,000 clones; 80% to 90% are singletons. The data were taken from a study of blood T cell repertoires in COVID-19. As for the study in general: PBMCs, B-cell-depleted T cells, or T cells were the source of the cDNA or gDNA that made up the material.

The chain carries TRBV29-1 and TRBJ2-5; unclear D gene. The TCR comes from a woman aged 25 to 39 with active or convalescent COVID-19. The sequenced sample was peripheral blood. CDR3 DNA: TGCAGCGTTCACAGACCTCCTCTCCAAGAGACCCAGTACTTC. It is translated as CSVHRPPLQETQYF.